This T cell receptor beta chain stems from a study of OX40 agonist ivuxolimab in advanced cancers. On the study more broadly: The dose-escalation cohort had hepatocellular carcinoma, melanoma, renal cell or head and neck cancer.

Turning to this clone: The antigen is not known.

Points from the study as a whole: Near-lowest levels of clonal expansion characterized partial responders at 0.1-3.0 mg/kg. At doses 0.1 to 3.0 mg/kg, CD4+ and CD8+ clones expanded.

Profiling relied on immunoSEQ multiplex PCR, and the TCRdb table lists in-frame clones only, not all of them. This table has about 52,000 clones, 85% to 95% appearing once. The V gene's germline CDR1 is GTSNPN and CDR2 SVGIG (reference sequence). The CDR3 is 13 residues long. The V and J ends lost 6 bases and 7 bases, in that order; junction bases with no gene match: 6. This clonotype was sampled from an adult with an advanced solid tumor such as melanoma, head and neck, liver or kidney cancer. V usage is TRBV30 and J usage is TRBJ1-4; 9 bases fit TRBD1. Sequenced material: CD4+ or CD8+ T cells sorted from blood, taken in a trial of the OX40 agonist ivuxolimab. The CDR3 reads CACPTGGSEKLFF. Here the CDR3 DNA reads TGTGCCTGCCCGACAGGGGGTTCTGAAAAACTGTTTTTT.